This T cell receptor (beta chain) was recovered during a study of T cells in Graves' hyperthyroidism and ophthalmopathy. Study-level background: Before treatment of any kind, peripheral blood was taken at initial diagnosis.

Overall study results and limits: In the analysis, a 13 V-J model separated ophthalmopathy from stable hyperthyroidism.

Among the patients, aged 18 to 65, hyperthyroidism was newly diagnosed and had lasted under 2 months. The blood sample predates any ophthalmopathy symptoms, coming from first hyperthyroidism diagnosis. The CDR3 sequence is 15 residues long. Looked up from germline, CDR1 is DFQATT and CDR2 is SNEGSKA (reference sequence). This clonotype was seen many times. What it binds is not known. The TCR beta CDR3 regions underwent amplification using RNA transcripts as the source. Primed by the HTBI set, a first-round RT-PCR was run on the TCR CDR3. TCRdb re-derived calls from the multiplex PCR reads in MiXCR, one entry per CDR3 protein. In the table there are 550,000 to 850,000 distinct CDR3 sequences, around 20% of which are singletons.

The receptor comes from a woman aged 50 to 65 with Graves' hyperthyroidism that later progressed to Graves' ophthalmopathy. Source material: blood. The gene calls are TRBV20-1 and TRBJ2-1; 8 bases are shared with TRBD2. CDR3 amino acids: CSAPLAGFTYNEQFF. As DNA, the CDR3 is TGCAGCGCTCCCCTAGCGGGCTTCACCTACAATGAGCAGTTCTTC.